A selection of T cell receptor beta chains follows, all from one sample in a study of blood T cell repertoires in COVID-19. Method: immunoSEQ multiplex PCR; TCRdb's copy keeps in-frame clones and lacks some. This sample has some 420,000 clones, with approximately 92% found just once. The material sequenced was PBMCs or T cells enriched from blood (not recorded which). These receptors were collected from a man aged 25-40 years who had recovered from COVID-19. Each CDR3 is given without its conserved first and last residue.

cdr3_length: 12; j_call: TRBJ2-5; v_call: TRBV24-1; cdr3_aa: ATSDAGTRETQY
cdr3_length: 15; j_call: TRBJ1-4; v_call: TRBV4-1; cdr3_aa: ASSQDEGTGNNEKLF
cdr3_length: 13; j_call: TRBJ2-3; v_call: TRBV30; cdr3_aa: AWRVGTGSTDTQY
cdr3_length: 13; j_call: TRBJ2-7; v_call: TRBV13; cdr3_aa: ASSLSVTVTYEQY
cdr3_length: 19; j_call: TRBJ2-1; v_call: TRBV4-1; cdr3_aa: ASSPKRGGLAGGRGYNEQF
cdr3_length: 11; j_call: TRBJ2-6; v_call: TRBV12-5; cdr3_aa: ASLFSGANVLT
cdr3_length: 11; j_call: TRBJ2-1; v_call: TRBV7-9; cdr3_aa: ASSLEEGNEQF
cdr3_length: 12; j_call: TRBJ2-3; v_call: TRBV5-1; cdr3_aa: ASSLSHPVNTQY
cdr3_length: 15; j_call: TRBJ1-2; v_call: TRBV6-6; cdr3_aa: ASSLDTVSQFLYGYT
cdr3_length: 13; j_call: TRBJ2-1; v_call: TRBV7-9; cdr3_aa: ASSPGTGGPNEQF
cdr3_length: 13; j_call: TRBJ2-3; v_call: TRBV7-2; cdr3_aa: ASSSAEGITDTQY
cdr3_length: 18; j_call: TRBJ2-7; v_call: TRBV6-2/TRBV6-3; cdr3_aa: ASSYSPSRTSGSKSYEQY
cdr3_length: 14; j_call: TRBJ2-5; v_call: TRBV9; cdr3_aa: ASSASLAPYQETQY
cdr3_length: 13; j_call: TRBJ2-3; v_call: TRBV6-5; cdr3_aa: ASRRGQGATDTQY
cdr3_length: 13; j_call: TRBJ2-2; v_call: TRBV3-1/TRBV3-2; cdr3_aa: ASSPWDSNTGELF
cdr3_length: 11; j_call: TRBJ1-1; v_call: TRBV7-2; cdr3_aa: ASSRHMNTEAF
cdr3_length: 14; j_call: TRBJ2-1; v_call: TRBV19; cdr3_aa: ASSIRLYRSYNEQF
cdr3_length: 13; j_call: TRBJ2-2; v_call: TRBV6-5; cdr3_aa: ASSAGRGLSGELF
cdr3_length: 10; j_call: TRBJ1-1; v_call: TRBV30; cdr3_aa: ARSREGPEAF
cdr3_length: 13; j_call: TRBJ2-5; v_call: TRBV5-6; cdr3_aa: ASSLRRLGGETQY
cdr3_length: 12; j_call: TRBJ2-7; v_call: TRBV9; cdr3_aa: ASSVGGQTYEQY
cdr3_length: 12; j_call: TRBJ1-5; v_call: TRBV19; cdr3_aa: ASNPVYSNQPQH
cdr3_length: 15; j_call: TRBJ1-5; v_call: TRBV28; cdr3_aa: ASSVDRETDSNQPQH
cdr3_length: 12; j_call: TRBJ2-2; v_call: TRBV5-1; cdr3_aa: ASRQAGLTGELF
cdr3_length: 12; j_call: TRBJ2-7; v_call: TRBV18; cdr3_aa: ASSPLGANYEQY